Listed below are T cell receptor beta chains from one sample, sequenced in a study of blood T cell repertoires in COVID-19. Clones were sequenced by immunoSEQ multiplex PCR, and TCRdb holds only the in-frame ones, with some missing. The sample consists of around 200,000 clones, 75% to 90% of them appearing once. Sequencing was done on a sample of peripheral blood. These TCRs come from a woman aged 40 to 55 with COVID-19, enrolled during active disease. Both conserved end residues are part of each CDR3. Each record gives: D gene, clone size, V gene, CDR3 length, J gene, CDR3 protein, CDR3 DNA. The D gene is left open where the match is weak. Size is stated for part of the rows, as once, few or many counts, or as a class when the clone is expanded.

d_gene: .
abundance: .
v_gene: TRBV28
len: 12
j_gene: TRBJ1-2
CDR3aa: CASSLSNYGYTF
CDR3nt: TGTGCCAGCAGTCTGTCCAACTATGGCTACACCTTC

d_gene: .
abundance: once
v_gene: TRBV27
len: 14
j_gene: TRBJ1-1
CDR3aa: CASSLSGTNTEAFF
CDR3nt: TGTGCCAGCTCTCTTTCCGGGACTAACACTGAAGCTTTCTTT

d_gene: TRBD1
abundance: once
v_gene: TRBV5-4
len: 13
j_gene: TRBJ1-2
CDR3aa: CASSKTGTPGYTF
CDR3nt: TGTGCCAGCAGCAAGACAGGGACCCCCGGCTACACCTTC

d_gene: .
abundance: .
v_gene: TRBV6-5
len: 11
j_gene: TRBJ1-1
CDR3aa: CASGRQAEAFF
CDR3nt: TGTGCCAGCGGAAGGCAGGCTGAAGCTTTCTTT

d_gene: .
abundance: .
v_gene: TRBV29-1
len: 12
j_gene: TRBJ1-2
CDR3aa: CSVDEAARGYTF
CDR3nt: TGCAGCGTTGATGAAGCTGCCCGCGGCTACACCTTC

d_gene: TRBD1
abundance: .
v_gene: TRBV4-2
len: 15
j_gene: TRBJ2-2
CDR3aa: CASSPSDRAAGELFF
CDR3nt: TGTGCCAGCAGCCCCTCCGACAGGGCGGCCGGGGAGCTGTTTTTT

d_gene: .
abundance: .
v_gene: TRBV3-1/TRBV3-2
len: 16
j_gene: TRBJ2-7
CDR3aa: CASSLRRQVRSYEQYF
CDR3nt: TGTGCCAGCAGCCTACGAAGACAGGTACGTTCCTACGAGCAGTACTTC

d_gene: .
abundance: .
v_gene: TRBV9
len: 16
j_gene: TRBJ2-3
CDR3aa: CASSVGQGRGTDTQYF
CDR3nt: TGTGCCAGCAGCGTAGGACAGGGGAGGGGCACAGATACGCAGTATTTT

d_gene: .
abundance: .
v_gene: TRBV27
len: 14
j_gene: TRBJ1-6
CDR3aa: CASSFGGGSSPLHF
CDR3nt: TGTGCCAGCAGTTTCGGGGGGGGCAGTTCACCCCTCCACTTT

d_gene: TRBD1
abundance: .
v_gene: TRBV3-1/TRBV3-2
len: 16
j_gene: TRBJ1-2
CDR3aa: CASSQVGTAFYYGYTF
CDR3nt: TGTGCCAGCAGCCAAGTGGGGACAGCTTTTTACTATGGCTACACCTTC

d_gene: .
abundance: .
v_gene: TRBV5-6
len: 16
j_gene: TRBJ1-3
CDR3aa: CASSFTRRDSGNTIYF
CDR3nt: TGTGCCAGCAGCTTCACCCGCAGGGACTCTGGAAACACCATATATTTT

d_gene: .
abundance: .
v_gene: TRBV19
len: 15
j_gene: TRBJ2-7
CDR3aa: CASSIGSGVPYEQYF
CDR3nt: TGTGCCAGTAGTATTGGGTCGGGGGTCCCGTACGAGCAGTACTTC

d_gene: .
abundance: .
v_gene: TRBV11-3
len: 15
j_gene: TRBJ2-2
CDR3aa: CASSLVGIVTGELFF
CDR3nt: TGTGCCAGCAGCTTAGTCGGGATCGTGACCGGGGAGCTGTTTTTT

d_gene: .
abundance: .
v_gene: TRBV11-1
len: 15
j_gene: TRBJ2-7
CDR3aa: CASSPTLAFPYEQYF
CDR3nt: TGTGCCAGCAGCCCGACTCTAGCGTTCCCCTACGAGCAGTACTTC

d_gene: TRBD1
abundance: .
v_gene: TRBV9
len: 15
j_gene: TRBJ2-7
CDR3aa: CASSVGGQGAYEQYF
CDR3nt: TGTGCCAGCAGCGTCGGTGGACAGGGGGCGTACGAGCAGTACTTC

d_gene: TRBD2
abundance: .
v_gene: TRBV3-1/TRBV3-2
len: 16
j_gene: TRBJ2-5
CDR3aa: CASSQRPLAGGETQYF
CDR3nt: TGTGCCAGCAGCCAACGCCCACTAGCGGGAGGGGAGACCCAGTACTTC

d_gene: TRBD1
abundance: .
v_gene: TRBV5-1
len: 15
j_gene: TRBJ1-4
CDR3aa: CASSEGTATNEKLFF
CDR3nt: TGCGCCAGCAGCGAGGGGACAGCAACTAATGAAAAACTGTTTTTT

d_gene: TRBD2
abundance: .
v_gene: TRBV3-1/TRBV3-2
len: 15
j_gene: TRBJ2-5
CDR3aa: CASSQGGGYQETQYF
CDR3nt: TGTGCCAGCAGCCAGGGCGGGGGGTACCAAGAGACCCAGTACTTC

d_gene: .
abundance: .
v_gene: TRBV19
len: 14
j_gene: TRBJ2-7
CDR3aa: CASSNRIDSYEQYF
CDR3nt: TGTGCCAGTAGTAATCGGATCGACTCCTACGAGCAGTACTTC

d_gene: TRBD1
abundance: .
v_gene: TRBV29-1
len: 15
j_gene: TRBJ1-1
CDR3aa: CSTTPGTGGGTEAFF
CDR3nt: TGCAGCACCACGCCCGGGACAGGGGGAGGTACTGAAGCTTTCTTT

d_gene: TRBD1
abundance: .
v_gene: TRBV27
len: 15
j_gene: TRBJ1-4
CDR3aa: CASSSYGGGGKKLFF
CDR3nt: TGTGCCAGCAGTTCATATGGAGGGGGCGGGAAAAAACTGTTTTTT

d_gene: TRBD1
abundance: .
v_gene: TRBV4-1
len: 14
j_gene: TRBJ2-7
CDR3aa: CASSHEGTGDEQYF
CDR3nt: TGCGCCAGCAGCCATGAAGGGACAGGGGACGAGCAGTACTTC

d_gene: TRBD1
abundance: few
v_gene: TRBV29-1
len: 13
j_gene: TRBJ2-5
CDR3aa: CSVGTGGAETQYF
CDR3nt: TGCAGCGTTGGGACAGGGGGAGCAGAGACCCAGTACTTC

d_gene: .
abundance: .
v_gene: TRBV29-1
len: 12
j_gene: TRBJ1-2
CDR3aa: CSVDLQGGGYTF
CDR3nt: TGCAGCGTTGATTTGCAGGGTGGTGGCTACACCTTC

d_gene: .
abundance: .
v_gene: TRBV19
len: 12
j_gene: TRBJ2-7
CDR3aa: CASSTGIYEQYF
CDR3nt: TGTGCCAGTAGTACAGGGATCTACGAGCAGTACTTC

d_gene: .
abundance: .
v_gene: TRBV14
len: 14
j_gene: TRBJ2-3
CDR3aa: CASSLGGPTDTQYF
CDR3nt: TGTGCCAGCAGCCTGGGGGGACCCACAGATACGCAGTATTTT

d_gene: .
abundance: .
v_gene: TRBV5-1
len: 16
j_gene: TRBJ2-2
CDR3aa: CASSPGSGANTGELFF
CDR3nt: TGCGCCAGCAGCCCCGGGTCGGGGGCGAACACCGGGGAGCTGTTTTTT

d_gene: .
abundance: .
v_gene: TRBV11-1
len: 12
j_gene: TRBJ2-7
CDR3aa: CASSPASYEQYF
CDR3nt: TGTGCCAGCAGCCCCGCGTCCTACGAGCAGTACTTC

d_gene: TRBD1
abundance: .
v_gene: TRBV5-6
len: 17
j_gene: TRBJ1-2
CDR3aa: CASSLRGQGSTNYGYTF
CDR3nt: TGTGCCAGCAGCTTGCGGGGACAGGGAAGTACTAACTATGGCTACACCTTC

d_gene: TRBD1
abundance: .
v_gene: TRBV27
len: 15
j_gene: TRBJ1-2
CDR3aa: CASSYLRDRLEGYTF
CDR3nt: TGTGCCAGCAGCTACCTCCGGGACAGGTTGGAAGGCTACACCTTC

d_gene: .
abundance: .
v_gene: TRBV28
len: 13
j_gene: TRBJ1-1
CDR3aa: CASSRRVNTEAFF
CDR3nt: TGTGCCAGCAGCCGCCGGGTGAACACTGAAGCTTTCTTT

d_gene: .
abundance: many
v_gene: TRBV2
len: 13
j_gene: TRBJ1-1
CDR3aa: CASSAWSRTEAFF
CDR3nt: TGTGCCAGCAGTGCATGGAGTAGGACTGAAGCTTTCTTT

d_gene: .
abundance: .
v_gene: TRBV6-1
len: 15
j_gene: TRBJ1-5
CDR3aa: CASSETGIGNQPQHF
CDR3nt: TGTGCCAGCAGTGAAACGGGGATCGGCAATCAGCCCCAGCATTTT

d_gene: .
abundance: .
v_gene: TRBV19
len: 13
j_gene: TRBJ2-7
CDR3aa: CASSMRNVREQYF
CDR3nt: TGTGCCAGTAGTATGAGGAATGTGAGGGAGCAGTACTTC

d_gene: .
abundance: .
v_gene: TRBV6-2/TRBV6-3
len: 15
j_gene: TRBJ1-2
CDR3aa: CASSYSGGINYGYTF
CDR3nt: TGTGCCAGCAGTTACTCGGGAGGGATTAACTATGGCTACACCTTC

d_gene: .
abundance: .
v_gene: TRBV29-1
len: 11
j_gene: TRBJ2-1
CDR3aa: CSVWAYNEQFF
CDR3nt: TGCAGCGTTTGGGCTTACAATGAGCAGTTCTTC

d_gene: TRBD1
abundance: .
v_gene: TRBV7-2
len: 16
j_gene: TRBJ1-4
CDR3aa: CASSRNSRGRNEKLFF
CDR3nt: TGTGCCAGCAGCCGCAACAGTAGGGGGCGCAATGAAAAACTGTTTTTT

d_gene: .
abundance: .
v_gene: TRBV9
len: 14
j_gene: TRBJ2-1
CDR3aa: CASRWAGSYNEQFF
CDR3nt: TGTGCCAGTCGGTGGGCAGGGTCCTACAATGAGCAGTTCTTC

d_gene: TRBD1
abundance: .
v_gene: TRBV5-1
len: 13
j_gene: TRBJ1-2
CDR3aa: CASSGTGFDGYTF
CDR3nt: TGCGCCAGCAGCGGGACAGGGTTCGATGGCTACACCTTC

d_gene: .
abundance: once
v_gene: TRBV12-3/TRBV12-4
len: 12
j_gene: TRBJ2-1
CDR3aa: CASRPTSAEQFF
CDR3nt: TGTGCCAGCAGACCTACCAGCGCTGAGCAGTTCTTC

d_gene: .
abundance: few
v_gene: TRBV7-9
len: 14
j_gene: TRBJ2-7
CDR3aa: CASSFDRHSYEQYF
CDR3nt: TGTGCCAGCAGCTTCGACAGGCACTCCTACGAGCAGTACTTC

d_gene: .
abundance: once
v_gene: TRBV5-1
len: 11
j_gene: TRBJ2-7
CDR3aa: CASSQSYEQYF
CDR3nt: TGCGCCAGCAGCCAATCCTACGAGCAGTACTTC

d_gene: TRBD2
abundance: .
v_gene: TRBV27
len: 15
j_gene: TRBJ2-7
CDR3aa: CASSTRQAREAEQYF
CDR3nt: TGTGCCAGCAGTACAAGACAGGCGCGGGAGGCCGAGCAGTACTTC

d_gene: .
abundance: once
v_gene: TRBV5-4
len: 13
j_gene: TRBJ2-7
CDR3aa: CASSLGPSDEQYF
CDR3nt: TGTGCCAGCAGCTTGGGGCCGAGCGACGAGCAGTACTTC

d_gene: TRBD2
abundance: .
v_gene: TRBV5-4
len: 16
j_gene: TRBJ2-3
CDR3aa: CASSLAAGLARDTQYF
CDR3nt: TGTGCCAGCAGCTTGGCGGCAGGACTAGCAAGAGATACGCAGTATTTT

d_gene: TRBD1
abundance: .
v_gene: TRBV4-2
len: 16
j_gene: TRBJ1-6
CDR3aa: CASSQVGGTVNSPLHF
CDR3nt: TGTGCCAGCAGCCAAGTTGGCGGGACAGTTAATTCACCCCTCCACTTT

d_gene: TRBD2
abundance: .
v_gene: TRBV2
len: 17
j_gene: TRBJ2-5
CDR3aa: CASSGVGIAGGQETQYF
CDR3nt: TGTGCCAGCAGTGGGGTTGGAATAGCGGGGGGCCAAGAGACCCAGTACTTC

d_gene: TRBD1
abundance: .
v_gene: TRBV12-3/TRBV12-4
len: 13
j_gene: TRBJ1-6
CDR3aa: CASTGQRDSPLHF
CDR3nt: TGTGCCAGCACGGGACAGAGGGATTCACCCCTCCACTTT

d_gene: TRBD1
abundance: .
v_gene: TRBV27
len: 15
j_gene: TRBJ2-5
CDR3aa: CASSLSGRGRETQYF
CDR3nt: TGTGCCAGCAGTTTATCAGGCAGGGGGCGCGAGACCCAGTACTTC

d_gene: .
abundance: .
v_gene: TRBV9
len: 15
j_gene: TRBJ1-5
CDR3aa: CASSGDKEGHQPQHF
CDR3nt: TGTGCCAGCAGCGGCGACAAGGAGGGGCATCAGCCCCAGCATTTT

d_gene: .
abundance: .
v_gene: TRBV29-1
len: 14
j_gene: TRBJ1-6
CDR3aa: CSVGLGAAHSPLHF
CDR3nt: TGCAGCGTCGGACTAGGAGCCGCTCATTCACCCCTCCACTTT

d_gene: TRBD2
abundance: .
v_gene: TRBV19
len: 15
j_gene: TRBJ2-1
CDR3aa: CASLIAGGSYNEQFF
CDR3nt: TGTGCCAGTTTGATAGCGGGAGGCTCCTACAATGAGCAGTTCTTC

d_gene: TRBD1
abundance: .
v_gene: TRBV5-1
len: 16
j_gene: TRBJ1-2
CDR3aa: CASSFRTGLGNYGYTF
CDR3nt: TGCGCCAGCAGCTTCCGGACAGGCCTAGGGAACTATGGCTACACCTTC

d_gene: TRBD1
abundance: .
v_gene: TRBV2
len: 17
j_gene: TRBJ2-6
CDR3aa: CASGPGTGISGANVLTF
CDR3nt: TGTGCCAGCGGTCCCGGGACAGGTATCTCTGGGGCCAACGTCCTGACTTTC

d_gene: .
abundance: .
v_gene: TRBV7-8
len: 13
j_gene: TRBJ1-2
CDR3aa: CASGGASTYGYTF
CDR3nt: TGTGCCAGCGGGGGGGCATCCACCTATGGCTACACCTTC